This T cell receptor beta chain was retrieved from a study of regulatory T cells in long-lasting Graves disease (dated by TCRdb to the early 2020s). Study-level background: In the newly diagnosed Graves' disease group, patients had been taking antithyroid drugs for less than 3 months. A total of around 35 samples were covered by TCR sequencing, comprising some 13 persistent and about 20 newly diagnosed Graves' disease patients. Persistent Graves' disease patients were compared with newly diagnosed Graves' disease patients by peripheral blood TCR sequencing and RNA sequencing. The study took place in China and was registered as a clinical trial.

Libraries were constructed by multiplex PCR. The instrument was an Illumina HiSeq 4000. TCR beta libraries were built with iRepertoire HTBI primers and Arm-PCR amplification of CDR3 regions. PCR products were gel purified before sequencing. The original methods were these. Gene usage analysis of CDR3 amino acid clonotypes relied on the 60 or so TRBV and about 13 TRBJ segments identified across samples. COPE and FqMerger were used to merge filtered high-quality paired reads into contigs. BLAST was used to align contigs to IMGT TRBV, TRBD and TRBJ reference genes, with CDR3 defined following IMGT. Clonotypes above 0.1% frequency were classified as highly expanded clones. Shannon entropy served as the measure of repertoire diversity, while the Gini coefficient captured V-J evenness. A clonotype found in more than one individual was treated as public. The public reads were quality trimmed at Q25 with fastp and then assembled into clones with MiXCR by TCRdb, keeping productive beta chains. Rows are combined by CDR3 protein, so each entry shows the most common genes and DNA. What appears here as the V and J calls and clone size reflects TCRdb's work, not the paper's. Counted in this sample were about 470,000 distinct CDR3 sequences; just under 15% of them appeared once. Clones ranked in the top ten supply over 15% of the sample.

The time point label, read with the paper, signifies: newly diagnosed GD, antithyroid drugs for less than 3 months. For both TCR sequencing and RNA sequencing, RNA was extracted from PBMCs using TRIzol. The diagnosis of Graves' disease was made according to American Thyroid Association guidelines. Patients were recruited from an endocrinology department in Xi'an, China. Each patient gave approximately 9 milliliters of peripheral blood, collected in an EDTA anticoagulant tube. Ficoll Paque Plus density gradient separation was used to isolate PBMCs, and no further T cell sorting was performed. An Agilent 2100 Bioanalyzer and agarose gel were used to assess RNA quality, and a NanoDrop 2000 was used to measure RNA concentration. What the authors observed across the whole study: TRBV28, TRBJ1-2 and TRBJ2-5 were preferentially used in persistent disease, while TRBV20-1 and TRBJ2-1 were favored in newly diagnosed disease. Compared with newly diagnosed patients, patients with persistent Graves' disease had lower TCR Shannon entropy and fewer highly expanded clones, which suggests clonal expansion. A larger number of public clonotypes was shared among persistent patients (fewer than 3,000) than among newly diagnosed patients (around 870). The small sample size was acknowledged by the authors as a limitation that may reduce accuracy. Only the TCR beta chain was sequenced and analyzed. The study examined only peripheral blood because the primary lesion, thyroid tissue, could not be accessed.

Concerning this clonotype: Its specific antigen is unknown. No quality values exist for individual bases; no much larger clone is one base distant.

Including the terminal cysteine and phenylalanine, the CDR3 comprises 15 residues. The DNA shown is the 45-base CDR3, in frame from base 1. Here V drops 1 base and J drops 6 bases, and the junction holds 4 bases not matched to any gene. CDR1 is given as SEHNR and CDR2 as FQNEAQ, both from the germline V gene (reference sequence). This sample was also put to use in a study of T cells in Graves' hyperthyroidism and ophthalmopathy. Per that second paper: Stable Graves' hyperthyroidism was defined as the absence of progression to ophthalmopathy over 18 months of follow-up. Hyperthyroidism patients were newly diagnosed, had a disease duration of under 2 months, and were aged 18 to 65 years. Patients with uncontrolled infections, other autoimmune diseases, pregnancy or lactation were excluded. Clinical symptoms, serum thyroxine and TRAb, thyroid ultrasound, and orbital computed tomography formed the basis for the diagnoses. The TCR CDR3 was subjected to a first round of RT-PCR using the HTBI primer set and the Qiagen OneStep RT-PCR kit. Most expanded thyroid clonotypes (frequency above 0.001) were also found in blood, which suggests that blood repertoires may mirror thyroid immune responses. A model built on a 13 V-J signature distinguished ophthalmopathy from stable hyperthyroidism, reaching 85% to 90% sensitivity and around 81% specificity in cross-validation and 80%/75% in testing. In validation, the model predicted progression to ophthalmopathy with 55% to 71% sensitivity and 72% to 75% specificity, a median of 6.5 months before onset. A discovery cohort of roughly 100 patients, about 44 with Graves' ophthalmopathy and over 55 with stable Graves' hyperthyroidism, was used to find distinguishing TCR V-J signatures. Prospective prediction of ophthalmopathy was tested in an independent validation cohort consisting of about 20 hyperthyroidism patients and approximately 16 patients who later progressed to ophthalmopathy. The 100 or so discovery patients were randomly split 7:3 into training and test sets. The study also compared thyroid tissue and blood T-cell repertoires from roughly 6 Graves' hyperthyroidism patients. Once sampling was done, hyperthyroidism patients were given methimazole at a starting dose of 30 mg daily, whereas ophthalmopathy patients were given high-dose intravenous methylprednisolone. Libraries were constructed in a second round of multiplex PCR, after which size selection and purification were carried out. Sequencing of the libraries was done on an Illumina HiSeq2000 using paired-end 100 bp reads. SOAPnuke was used to process the raw data, with reads discarded if the reads contained adapters or uncalled bases, had a mean Phred below 15, or lacked an exact constant-primer or identifier match. High-quality paired reads were merged using COPE v1.2.5, and each unique nucleotide sequence was defined as a clonotype. MiTCR v1.1 was used to align the clonotypes against IMGT TRBV, TRBD and TRBJ reference segments. The analysis was restricted to V-J combinations with a frequency above 0.0001, which together covered 99.2% of the repertoires. A TCS score was defined as the ratio between F50 (clonal expansion) and ExV (chaos), using BLOSUM62-based TCRdist between CDR3 peptides within each V-J. Welch's t-statistics and random forest reduced 500 to 650 V-J features to 10 to 15, which were used in a naive Bayes classifier (R e1071). No statistical method was used to fix the sample size in advance, and group allocation was not hidden from the investigators. TCR Vbeta CDR3 sequencing of 120 to 150 peripheral blood samples (more than 40 ophthalmopathy, about 75 hyperthyroidism and roughly 17 progressor patients) is reported in the paper.

The receptor was derived from a woman aged 30 to 39 with Graves disease. Donor details come from another sample of the same person, matched by shared clones. This sample comprised peripheral blood mononuclear cells (PBMCs), obtained at new diagnosis, from a patient treated with antithyroid drugs. The chain was built from TRBV7-9 and TRBJ1-2; 11 junctional bases match TRBD1. This receptor has the CDR3 CASSLGTGGEHGYTF. The nucleotides are TGTGCCAGCAGCTTAGGGACAGGGGGCGAGCATGGCTACACCTTC.